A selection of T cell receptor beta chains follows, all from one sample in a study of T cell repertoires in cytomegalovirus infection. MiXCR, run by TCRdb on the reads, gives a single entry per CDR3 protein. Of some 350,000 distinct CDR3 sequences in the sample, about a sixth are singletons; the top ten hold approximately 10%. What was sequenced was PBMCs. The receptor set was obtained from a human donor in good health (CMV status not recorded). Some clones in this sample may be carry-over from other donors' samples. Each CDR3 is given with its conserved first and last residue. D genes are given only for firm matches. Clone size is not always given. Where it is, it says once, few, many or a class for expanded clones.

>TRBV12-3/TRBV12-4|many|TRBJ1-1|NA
CASLPRGQRLSNTEAFF
TGTGCCAGCCTACCCAGGGGTCAGCGGCTGTCGAACACTGAAGCTTTCTTT
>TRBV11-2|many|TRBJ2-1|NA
CASSLWGDTYNEQFF
TGTGCCAGCAGCTTATGGGGGGACACCTACAATGAGCAGTTCTTC
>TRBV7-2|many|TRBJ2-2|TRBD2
CASSITSGRYTGELFF
TGTGCCAGCAGCATCACTAGCGGGAGATACACCGGGGAGCTGTTTTTT
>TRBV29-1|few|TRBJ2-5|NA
CSPESLSGAQYF
TGCAGCCCGGAGTCGCTCTCAGGGGCCCAGTACTTC
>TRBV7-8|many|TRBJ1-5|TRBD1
CASSLATGTGRQPQHF
TGTGCCAGCAGCTTAGCGACTGGGACAGGGAGACAGCCCCAGCATTTT
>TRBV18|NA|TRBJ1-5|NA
CASSPRGEQIQPQHF
TGTGCCAGCTCACCGCGGGGGGAGCAAATACAGCCCCAGCATTTT
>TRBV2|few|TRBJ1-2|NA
CASSEAEEDYGYTF
TGTGCCAGCAGTGAAGCAGAGGAAGACTATGGCTACACCTTC
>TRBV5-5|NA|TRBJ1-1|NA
CASSSRQFWDTEAFF
TGTGCCAGCAGCTCGCGACAGTTTTGGGACACTGAAGCTTTCTTT
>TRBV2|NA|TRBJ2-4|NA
CASSEQGANIQYF
TGTGCCAGCAGTGAACAGGGTGCGAACATTCAGTACTTC
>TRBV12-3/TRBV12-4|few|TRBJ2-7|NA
CASSFAGGDYEQYF
TGTGCCAGCAGTTTCGCAGGGGGGGACTACGAGCAGTACTTC
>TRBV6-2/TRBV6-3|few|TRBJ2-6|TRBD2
CASSSWEGWSPNSGANVLTF
TGTGCCAGCAGCAGTTGGGAGGGATGGTCCCCCAATTCTGGGGCCAACGTCCTGACTTTC
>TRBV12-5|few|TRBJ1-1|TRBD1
CASGGTDTEAFF
TGTGCTAGTGGGGGGACAGACACTGAAGCTTTCTTT
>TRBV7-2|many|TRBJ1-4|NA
CASSLALSEKLFF
TGTGCCAGCAGCTTAGCGCTTTCTGAAAAACTGTTTTTT
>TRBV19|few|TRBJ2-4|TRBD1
CASRPGQGGNIQYF
TGTGCCAGTAGACCGGGACAGGGAGGAAACATTCAGTACTTC
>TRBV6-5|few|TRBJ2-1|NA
CASCRSSYNEQFF
TGTGCCAGCTGCCGAAGCTCCTACAATGAGCAGTTCTTC
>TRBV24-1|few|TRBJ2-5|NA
CATSDPGGGRRETQYF
TGTGCCACCAGTGATCCTGGAGGGGGACGTCGAGAGACCCAGTACTTC
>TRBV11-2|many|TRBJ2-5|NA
CASSLRARQETQYF
TGTGCCAGCAGCCTGCGGGCGCGCCAAGAGACCCAGTACTTC
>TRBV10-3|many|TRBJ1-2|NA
CAISESAGDYGYTF
TGTGCCATCAGTGAGTCGGCAGGGGACTATGGCTACACCTTC
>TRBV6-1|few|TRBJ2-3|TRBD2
CASSGTRLAGGYIADTQYF
TGTGCCAGCAGTGGCACTAGACTAGCGGGAGGTTACATAGCAGATACGCAGTATTTT
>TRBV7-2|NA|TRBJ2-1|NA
CASSLQGGPYNEQFF
TGTGCCAGCAGCTTACAGGGGGGGCCGTACAATGAGCAGTTCTTC
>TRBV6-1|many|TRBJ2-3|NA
CATGRNPVTDTQYF
TGTGCCACCGGACGGAACCCAGTTACAGATACGCAGTATTTT
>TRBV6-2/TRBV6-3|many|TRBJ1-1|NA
CASSRTSWTEAFF
TGTGCCAGCAGCCGAACCTCGTGGACTGAAGCTTTCTTT
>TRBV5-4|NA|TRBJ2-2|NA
CASSPTLGGPTGELFF
TGTGCCAGCAGCCCCACCCTCGGGGGGCCCACCGGGGAGCTGTTTTTT
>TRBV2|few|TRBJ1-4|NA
CASSVIGATNEKLFF
TGTGCCAGCAGTGTAATCGGGGCCACCAATGAAAAACTGTTTTTT
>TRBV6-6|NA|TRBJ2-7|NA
CASSYTRVSYEQYF
TGTGCCAGCAGTTACACGAGGGTCTCCTACGAGCAGTACTTC
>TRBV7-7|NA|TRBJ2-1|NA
CASSLLGRGPYNEQFF
TGTGCCAGCAGCTTATTGGGTCGTGGTCCTTACAATGAGCAGTTCTTC